This entry lists 14 T cell receptor delta chains sequenced from one sample in a study of Vδ1+ human thymocytes. Study-wide results and limits: Thymic TRG and TRD repertoires appeared highly polyclonal.

Their recognized antigens are unknown. Extracted RNA was reverse transcribed into cDNA. Pooled V-gene forward primers with one constant-region reverse primer generated the CDR3 amplicons by multiplex PCR. TCRdb processed the multiplex PCR reads again with the CATT caller. Found here are 24,000 or so delta-chain clones, 25% to 30% of them singletons; the top ten hold roughly 1.5%. The specimen was Vdelta1+ gamma-delta thymocytes from the thymus. Documented subset: FACS-sorted CD3+ TCRalphabeta- TCRVdelta1+ TCRVdelta2- thymocytes. The source is a boy in the first two years of life who had congenital heart surgery.

The J gene is TRDJ1, the V gene TRDV1; TRDD3 aligns across 7 bases. The CDR3 loop spans 22 amino acids. Germline assignment: CDR1 TSWWSYY and CDR2 QGS. J was trimmed by 5 bases and V by 5 bases; bases with no gene match: 32. The CDR3 bases are TGTGCTCTTGGGCCGGCCTGGCCTTCTCCCACACTGGGGACCTCAGGGGGAGATAAACTCATCTTT. Encoded protein: CALGPAWPSPTLGTSGGDKLIF.

This clone occurred a few times. This chain joins TRDV1 and TRDJ1, with 8 bases identical to TRDD2. Germline CDR1 and CDR2: TSWWSYY and QGS. The CDR3 runs to 22 residues. V was pared by 3 bases and J by 0 bases, with 24 bases of the junction left unmatched. CDR3 DNA: TGTGCTCTTGGGGATTTACTTCCTACGCCAAGGGATAAAGGTGGGTACACCGATAAACTCATCTTT. Protein product: CALGDLLPTPRDKGGYTDKLIF.

This clone came up a few times. The V call is TRDV1, the J call TRDJ1; D could derive from TRDD2 or TRDD3 (5 bases each). The germline CDR1 and CDR2 sequences are TSWWSYY and QGS. This CDR3 has 22 residues. V dropped 2 bases and J dropped 0 bases, with 31 bases sitting between them. CDR3 coding DNA: TGTGCTCTTGGGGAAGGTTGGGGCCTACTTATGTTAGGGACTCTCAACACCGATAAACTCATCTTT. Translated: CALGEGWGLLMLGTLNTDKLIF.

By share of the sample, this clone is medium-sized. The chain uses TRDV1 and TRDJ1; weak D call: TRDD3 (6 bases). Trimming removed 2 bases at V and 0 bases at J, with 22 bases between. Germline V gives CDR1 TSWWSYY, CDR2 QGS. The CDR3 spans 19 residues. The CDR3 reads CALGETSAGEVRYTDKLIF. DNA for the CDR3: TGTGCTCTTGGGGAAACCTCAGCTGGGGAGGTACGGTACACCGATAAACTCATCTTT.

This clone showed up just a few times. The chain joins TRDV1 to TRDJ1; 12 nucleotides match TRDD3. V lost 4 bases and J lost 2; bases outside the gene matches: 14. The CDR3 has 19 residues. CDR1 and CDR2 (germline): TSWWSYY, QGS. The DNA for the CDR3 is TGTGCTCTTGGGGGGAACTGGGGGATACCCCAGGGATCGACCGATAAACTCATCTTT. Residues: CALGGNWGIPQGSTDKLIF.

Points on this clone: Other DNA sequences in the sample encode the same CDR3. The genes are TRDV2 and TRDJ3, with TRDD3 matching 7 bases. The CDR3 contains 18 residues. The germline V gene encodes CDR1 GEAIGNYY and CDR2 EKD. The CDR3 sequence: CASVGGCLRGGHTRQMFF. The CDR3 DNA reads as TGTGCATCCGTCGGGGGTTGCCTACGTGGGGGACACACCCGACAGATGTTTTTC.

Concerning this clone: Germline is not matched at one junction end, which may reflect a read error. This chain joins TRDV2 and TRDJ1, with 10 bases aligning to TRDD3. The CDR3 totals 18 residues. Germline V gene sequence: CDR1 GEAIGNYY, CDR2 EKD. The CDR3 DNA sequence: TGTGCCTGTGCCACCTTCCTGGGGGATATTGTGTACACCGATAAACTCATCTTT. Amino acids: CACATFLGDIVYTDKLIF.

This clone was seen a few times. The rearrangement uses TRDV1 and TRDJ1; 11 bases line up with TRDD3. J was trimmed by 1 base and V by 2 bases; bases with no gene match: 21. CDR1 TSWWSYY and CDR2 QGS come from the germline V gene. The CDR3 is made up of 22 amino acids. CDR3: CALGETSASLLGDRRVTDKLIF. The CDR3 DNA is TGTGCTCTTGGGGAAACTAGTGCTTCTCTACTGGGGGATAGAAGAGTCACCGATAAACTCATCTTT.

This clone was counted only a few times. The chain employs TRDV1 and TRDJ1; no clear D gene. The CDR3 spans 14 residues. V was pared by 0 bases and J by 9 bases, with 14 bases between. The germline V gene encodes CDR1 TSWWSYY and CDR2 QGS. The CDR3 sequence: CALGELPPLSELIF. In DNA form, the CDR3 reads TGTGCTCTTGGGGAACTGCCTCCTCTGAGTGAACTCATCTTT.

The chain is built from TRDV1 and TRDJ1, with a weak D call TRDD3 (6 bases). The V gene lost 4 bases and the J gene lost 0 bases, with 45 bases spanning the gap. CDR1 TSWWSYY and CDR2 QGS come from the germline V gene. The CDR3 extends over 26 amino acids. The CDR3 bases are TGTGCTCTTGGGGTCGGACCCCCCCTACGTAGAGTTAGTGACTGGGTGATATTCCCTTACACCGATAAACTCATCTTT. Protein sequence: CALGVGPPLRRVSDWVIFPYTDKLIF.

The V and J genes are TRDV1 and TRDJ1; 12 bases line up with TRDD3. Germline CDR1 reads TSWWSYY; CDR2 reads QGS. This CDR3 region has 22 residues. With 0 bases clipped from V and 0 bases from J, the junction kept 17 bases outside the gene matches. CDR3 coding DNA: TGTGCTCTTGGGGAACTATACCCAGCGCTGGGGGATACGGCGAGGTACACCGATAAACTCATCTTT. Residues: CALGELYPALGDTARYTDKLIF.

Of note for this clone: A junction end diverges from the germline sequence, so it may reflect a read error. The chain couples TRDV1 to TRDJ1, with a tentative D call TRDD2 (5 bases). Germline loops: CDR1 TSWWSYY, CDR2 QGS. The CDR3 loop spans 18 amino acids. The CDR3 DNA reads as TGTGCTCTTGGACCTAGACCTTCTTCCCCCTTGTACACCGATAGACTCATCTTT. This encodes CALGPRPSSPLYTDRLIF.

This clone is judged medium-sized (0.01 to 0.1%). This same CDR3 is encoded by further DNA sequences in the sample. J is TRDJ1 and V is TRDV1, with 13 bases lining up with TRDD3. Germline V gene sequence: CDR1 TSWWSYY, CDR2 QGS. Trimming removed 1 base from V and 3 bases from J; junction bases left unmatched: 11. This CDR3 has 19 residues. In DNA form, the CDR3 reads TGTGCTCTTGGGGAACGTCCTGACTGGGGGATACGGAGGGCCGATAAACTCATCTTT. It yields the protein CALGERPDWGIRRADKLIF.

In its sample, this clone was seen many times. The gene calls are TRDV1 and TRDJ1, with D tentatively TRDD2 or TRDD3 (8 bases each). The CDR3 sequence is 16 residues long. Per the germline V gene, CDR1 is TSWWSYY and CDR2 is QGS. Trimming pared 5 bases from V and 1 base from J, leaving 17 bases between. The CDR3 bases are TGTGCTCTTGGGACTTCCTACTGGGGGTCCACCGATAAACTCATCTTT. It specifies CALGTSYWGSTDKLIF.